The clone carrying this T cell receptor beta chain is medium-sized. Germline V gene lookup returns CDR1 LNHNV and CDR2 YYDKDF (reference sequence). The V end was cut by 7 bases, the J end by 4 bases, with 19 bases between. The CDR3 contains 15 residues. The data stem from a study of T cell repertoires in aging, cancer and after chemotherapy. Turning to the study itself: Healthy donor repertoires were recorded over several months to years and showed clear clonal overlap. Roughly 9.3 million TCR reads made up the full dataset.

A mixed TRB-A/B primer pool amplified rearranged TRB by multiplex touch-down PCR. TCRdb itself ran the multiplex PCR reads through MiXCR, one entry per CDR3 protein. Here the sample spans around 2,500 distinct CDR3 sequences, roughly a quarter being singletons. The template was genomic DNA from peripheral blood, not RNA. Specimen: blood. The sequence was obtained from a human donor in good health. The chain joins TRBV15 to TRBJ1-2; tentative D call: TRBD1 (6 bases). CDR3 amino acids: CATTPKGDRIYGYTF. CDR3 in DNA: TGTGCCACCACCCCGAAGGGTGACAGGATCTATGGCTACACCTTC. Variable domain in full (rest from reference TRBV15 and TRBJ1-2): DAMVIQNPRYQVTQFGKPVTLSCSQTLNHNVMYWYQQKSSQAPKLLFHYYDKDFNNEADTPDNFQSRRPNTSFCFLDIRSPGLGDTAMYLCATTPKGDRIYGYTFGSGTRLTVV.